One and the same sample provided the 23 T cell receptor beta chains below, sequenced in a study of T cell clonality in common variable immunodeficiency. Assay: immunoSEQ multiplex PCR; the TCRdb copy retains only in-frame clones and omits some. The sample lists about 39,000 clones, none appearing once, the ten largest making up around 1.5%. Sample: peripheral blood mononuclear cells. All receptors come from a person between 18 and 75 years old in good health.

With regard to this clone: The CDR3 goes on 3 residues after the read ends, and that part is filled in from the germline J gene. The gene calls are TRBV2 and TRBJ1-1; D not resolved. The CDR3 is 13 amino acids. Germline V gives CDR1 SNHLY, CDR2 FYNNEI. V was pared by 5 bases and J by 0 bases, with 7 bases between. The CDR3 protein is CASSPQVNTEAFF. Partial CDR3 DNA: TGTGCCAGCAGTCCCCAGGTGAACACTGAA. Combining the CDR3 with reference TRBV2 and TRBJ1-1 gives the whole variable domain EPEVTQTPSHQVTQMGQEVILRCVPISNHLYFYWYRQILGQKVEFLVSFYNNEISEKSEIFDDQFSVERPDGSNFTLKIRSTKLEDSAMYFCASSPQVNTEAFFGQGTRLTVV.

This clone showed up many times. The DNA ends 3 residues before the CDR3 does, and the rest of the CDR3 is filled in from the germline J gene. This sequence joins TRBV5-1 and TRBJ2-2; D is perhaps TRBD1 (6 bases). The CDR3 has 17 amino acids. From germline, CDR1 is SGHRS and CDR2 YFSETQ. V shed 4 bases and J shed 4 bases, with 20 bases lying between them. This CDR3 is CASSPTGLLHSTGELFF. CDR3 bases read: TGCGCCAGCAGCCCTACAGGGTTACTTCATTCCACCGGGGAG.

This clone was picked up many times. CDR3 bases read: TGTGCCAGCAGTTACCGATCCGCGCCTTCCTACGAG. This translates into CASSYRSAPSYE. The CDR3 in its entirety is CASSYRSAPSYEQYF. V is TRBV6-2 or TRBV6-3 and J is TRBJ2-7; D gene uncertain. The observed sequence ends 3 residues before the CDR3 terminus, with the missing tail filled in from the germline J gene. This CDR3 comprises 15 residues. The V and J ends lost 2 bases and 1 base respectively, with 12 bases between them. CDR1 is MNHEY and CDR2 is SVGEGT in the germline V gene.

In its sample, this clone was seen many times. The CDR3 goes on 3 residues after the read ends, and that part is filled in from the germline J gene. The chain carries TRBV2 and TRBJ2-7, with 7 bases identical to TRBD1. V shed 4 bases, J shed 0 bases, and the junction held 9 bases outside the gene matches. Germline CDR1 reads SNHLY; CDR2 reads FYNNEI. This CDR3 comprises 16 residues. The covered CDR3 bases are TGTGCCAGCAGTGGACAGGGCGTGGGAAGCTCCTACGAG. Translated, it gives CASSGQGVGSSYE. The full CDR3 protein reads CASSGQGVGSSYEQYF.

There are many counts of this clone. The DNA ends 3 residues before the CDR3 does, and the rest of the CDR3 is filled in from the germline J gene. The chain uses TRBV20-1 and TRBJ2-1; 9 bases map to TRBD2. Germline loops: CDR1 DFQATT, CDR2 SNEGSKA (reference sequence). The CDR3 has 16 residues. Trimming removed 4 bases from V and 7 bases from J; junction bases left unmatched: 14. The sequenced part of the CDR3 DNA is TGCAGTGCTATTGGTGGGACTAGCAATTTGTGGAATGAG. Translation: CSAIGGTSNLWNE. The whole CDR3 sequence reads CSAIGGTSNLWNEQFF.

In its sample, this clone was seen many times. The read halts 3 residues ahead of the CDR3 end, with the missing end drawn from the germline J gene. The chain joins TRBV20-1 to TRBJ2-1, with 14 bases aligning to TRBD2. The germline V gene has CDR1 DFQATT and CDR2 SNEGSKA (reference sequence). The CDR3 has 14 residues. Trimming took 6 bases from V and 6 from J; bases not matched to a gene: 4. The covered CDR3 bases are TGCAGTGCCTCGGGACTAGCGGGAGTCAATGAG. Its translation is CSASGLAGVNE. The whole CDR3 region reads CSASGLAGVNEQFF.

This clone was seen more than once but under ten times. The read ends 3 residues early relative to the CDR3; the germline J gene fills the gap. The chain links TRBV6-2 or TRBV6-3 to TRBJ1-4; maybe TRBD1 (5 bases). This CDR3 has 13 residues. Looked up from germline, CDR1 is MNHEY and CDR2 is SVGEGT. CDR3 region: CASKSSGANVLFF. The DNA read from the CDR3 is TGTGCCAGCAAGTCCTCTGGGGCCAACGTA.

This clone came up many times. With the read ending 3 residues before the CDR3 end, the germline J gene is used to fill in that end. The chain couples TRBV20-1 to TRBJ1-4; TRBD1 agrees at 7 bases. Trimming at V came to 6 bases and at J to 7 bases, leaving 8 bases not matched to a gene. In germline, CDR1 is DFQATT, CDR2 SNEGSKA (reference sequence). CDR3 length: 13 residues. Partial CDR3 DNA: TGCAGTGCCCTAGGGGGCGCAAGTGAAAAA. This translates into CSALGGASEK. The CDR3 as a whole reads CSALGGASEKLFF.

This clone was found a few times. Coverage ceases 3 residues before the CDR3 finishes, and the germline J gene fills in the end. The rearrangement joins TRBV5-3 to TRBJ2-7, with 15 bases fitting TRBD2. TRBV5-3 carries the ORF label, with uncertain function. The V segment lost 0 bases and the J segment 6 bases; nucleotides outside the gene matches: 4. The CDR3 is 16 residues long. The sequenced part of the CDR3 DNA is TGTGCCAGAAGCTTGGGGACTAGCGGGAGGGCCTGCGAG. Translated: CARSLGTSGRACE. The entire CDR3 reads CARSLGTSGRACEQYF.

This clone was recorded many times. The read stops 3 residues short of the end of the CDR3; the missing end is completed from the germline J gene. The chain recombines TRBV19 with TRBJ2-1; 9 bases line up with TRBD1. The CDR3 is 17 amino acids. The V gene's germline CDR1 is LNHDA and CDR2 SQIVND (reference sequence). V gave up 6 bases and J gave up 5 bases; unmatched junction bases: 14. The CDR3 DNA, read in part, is TGTGCCAGTAGCAATGGGGGGGCCGGGACAGGGCACAATGAG. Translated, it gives CASSNGGAGTGHNE. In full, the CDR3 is CASSNGGAGTGHNEQFF.

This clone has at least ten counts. CDR3 DNA (partial): TGTGCCAGTAGTGCCAGGGTAGCGGATGGC. The encoded protein is CASSARVADG. The full CDR3 protein reads CASSARVADGYTF. The chain joins TRBV19 to TRBJ1-2, with a possible D match to TRBD1 (5 bases). The sequence runs out 3 residues before the end of the CDR3; the remainder is reconstructed from the germline J gene. The V end lost 5 bases, the J end lost 6 bases, and 13 bases lay between the germline ends. The CDR3 consists of 13 residues. CDR1 is LNHDA and CDR2 is SQIVND in the germline V gene (reference sequence).

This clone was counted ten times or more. Here the CDR3 reads CASSRTQGNHEQYF. The covered CDR3 bases are TGTGCCAGCAGCCGGACACAGGGGAACCACGAG. The chain has TRBV4-2 and TRBJ2-7, with 7 bases matching TRBD1. The read stops 3 residues short of the end of the CDR3; the missing end is completed from the germline J gene. The CDR3 length is 14 residues. Trimming removed 4 bases from V and 5 bases from J; junction bases left unmatched: 8. Germline values: CDR1 LGHNA, CDR2 YNFKEQ.

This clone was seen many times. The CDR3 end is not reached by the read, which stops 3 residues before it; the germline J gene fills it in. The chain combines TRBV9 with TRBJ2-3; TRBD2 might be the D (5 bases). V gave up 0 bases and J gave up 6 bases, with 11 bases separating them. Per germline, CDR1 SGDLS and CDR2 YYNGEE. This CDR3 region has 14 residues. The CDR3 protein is CASSVVGLADTQYF. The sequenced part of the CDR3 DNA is TGTGCCAGCAGCGTAGTGGGTCTAGCCGATACG.

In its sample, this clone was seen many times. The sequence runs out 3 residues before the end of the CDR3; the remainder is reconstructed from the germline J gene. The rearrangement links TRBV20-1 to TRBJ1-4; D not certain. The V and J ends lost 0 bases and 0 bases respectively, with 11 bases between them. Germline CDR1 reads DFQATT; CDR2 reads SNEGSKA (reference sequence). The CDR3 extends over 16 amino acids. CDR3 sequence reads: CSARDRTGATNEKLFF. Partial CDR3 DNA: TGCAGTGCTAGAGATCGTACGGGTGCAACTAATGAAAAA.

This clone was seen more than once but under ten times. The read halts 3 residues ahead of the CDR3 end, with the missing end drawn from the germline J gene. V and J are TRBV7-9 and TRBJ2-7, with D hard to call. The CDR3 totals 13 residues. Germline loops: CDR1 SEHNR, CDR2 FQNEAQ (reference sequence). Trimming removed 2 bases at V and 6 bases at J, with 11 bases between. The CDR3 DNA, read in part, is TGTGCCAGCAGCTTATCTATTGCTGGCGAG. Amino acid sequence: CASSLSIAGE. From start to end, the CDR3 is CASSLSIAGEQYF.

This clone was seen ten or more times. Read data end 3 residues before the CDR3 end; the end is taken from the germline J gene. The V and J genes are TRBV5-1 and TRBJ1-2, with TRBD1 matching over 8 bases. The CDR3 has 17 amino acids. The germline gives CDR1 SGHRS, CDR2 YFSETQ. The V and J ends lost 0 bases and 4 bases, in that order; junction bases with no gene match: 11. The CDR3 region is CASSLAWSDRDFYGYTF. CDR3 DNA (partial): TGCGCCAGCAGCTTGGCTTGGTCGGACAGGGACTTCTATGGC.

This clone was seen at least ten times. The sequenced part of the CDR3 DNA is TGCAGTGCTACTCCAGGCAGGGAAAGTAGTTTGGAGACG. Protein sequence: CSATPGRESSLET. The entire CDR3 is CSATPGRESSLETQYF. The gene calls are TRBV20-1 and TRBJ2-3; D may be TRBD1 (5 bases). The read ends 3 residues early relative to the CDR3; the germline J gene fills the gap. Germline values: CDR1 DFQATT, CDR2 SNEGSKA (reference sequence). The CDR3 sequence is 16 residues long.

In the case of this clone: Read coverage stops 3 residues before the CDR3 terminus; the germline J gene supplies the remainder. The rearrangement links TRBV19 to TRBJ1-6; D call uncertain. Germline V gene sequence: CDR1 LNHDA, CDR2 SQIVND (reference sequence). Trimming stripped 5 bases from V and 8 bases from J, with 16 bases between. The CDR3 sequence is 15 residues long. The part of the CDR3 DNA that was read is TGTGCCAGTAGTGATTTCGGCAGGTTCGATTCACCC. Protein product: CASSDFGRFDSP. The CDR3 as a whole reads CASSDFGRFDSPLHF.

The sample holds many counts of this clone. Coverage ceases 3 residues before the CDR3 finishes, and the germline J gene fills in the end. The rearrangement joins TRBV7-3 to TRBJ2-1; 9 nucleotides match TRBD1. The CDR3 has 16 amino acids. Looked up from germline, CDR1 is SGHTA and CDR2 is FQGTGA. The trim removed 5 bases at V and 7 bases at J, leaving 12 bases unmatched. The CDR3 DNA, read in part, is TGTGCCAGCAGCCCCAACCCCCGACAGGGGGGGAATGAG. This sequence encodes CASSPNPRQGGNE. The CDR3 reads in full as CASSPNPRQGGNEQFF.

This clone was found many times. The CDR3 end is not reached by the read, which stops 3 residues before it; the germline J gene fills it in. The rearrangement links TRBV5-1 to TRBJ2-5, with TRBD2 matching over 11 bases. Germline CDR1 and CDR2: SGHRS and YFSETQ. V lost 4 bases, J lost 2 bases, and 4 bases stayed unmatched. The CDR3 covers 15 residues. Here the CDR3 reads CASSRGTSGQETQYF. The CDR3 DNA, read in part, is TGCGCCAGCAGCCGGGGGACTAGCGGACAAGAGACC.

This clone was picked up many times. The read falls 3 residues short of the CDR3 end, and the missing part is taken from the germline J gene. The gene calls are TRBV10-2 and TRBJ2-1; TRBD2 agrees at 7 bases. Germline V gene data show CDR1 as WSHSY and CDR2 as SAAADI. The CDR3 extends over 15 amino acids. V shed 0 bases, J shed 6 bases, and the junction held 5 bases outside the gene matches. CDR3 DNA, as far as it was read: TGCGCCAGCAGTGAGTCCGGGGGAGGGACCAATGAG. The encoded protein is CASSESGGGTNE. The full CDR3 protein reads CASSESGGGTNEQFF.

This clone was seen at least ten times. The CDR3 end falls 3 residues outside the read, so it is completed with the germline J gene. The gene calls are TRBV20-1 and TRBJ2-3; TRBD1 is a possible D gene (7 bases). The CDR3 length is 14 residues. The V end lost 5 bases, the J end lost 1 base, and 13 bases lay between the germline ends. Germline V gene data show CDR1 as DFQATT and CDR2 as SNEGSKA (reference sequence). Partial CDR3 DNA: TGCAGTGCTGTACAGGGGACTGGCACAGATACG. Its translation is CSAVQGTGTDT. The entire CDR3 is CSAVQGTGTDTQYF.

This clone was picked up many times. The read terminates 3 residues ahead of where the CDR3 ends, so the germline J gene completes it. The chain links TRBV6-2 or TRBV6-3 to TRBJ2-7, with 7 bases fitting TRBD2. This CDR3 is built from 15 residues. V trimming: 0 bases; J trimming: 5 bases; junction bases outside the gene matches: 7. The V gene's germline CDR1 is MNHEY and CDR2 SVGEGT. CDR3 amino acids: CASSYSAGAGNEQYF. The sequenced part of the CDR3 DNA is TGTGCCAGCAGTTACTCGGCGGGAGCGGGAAACGAG.